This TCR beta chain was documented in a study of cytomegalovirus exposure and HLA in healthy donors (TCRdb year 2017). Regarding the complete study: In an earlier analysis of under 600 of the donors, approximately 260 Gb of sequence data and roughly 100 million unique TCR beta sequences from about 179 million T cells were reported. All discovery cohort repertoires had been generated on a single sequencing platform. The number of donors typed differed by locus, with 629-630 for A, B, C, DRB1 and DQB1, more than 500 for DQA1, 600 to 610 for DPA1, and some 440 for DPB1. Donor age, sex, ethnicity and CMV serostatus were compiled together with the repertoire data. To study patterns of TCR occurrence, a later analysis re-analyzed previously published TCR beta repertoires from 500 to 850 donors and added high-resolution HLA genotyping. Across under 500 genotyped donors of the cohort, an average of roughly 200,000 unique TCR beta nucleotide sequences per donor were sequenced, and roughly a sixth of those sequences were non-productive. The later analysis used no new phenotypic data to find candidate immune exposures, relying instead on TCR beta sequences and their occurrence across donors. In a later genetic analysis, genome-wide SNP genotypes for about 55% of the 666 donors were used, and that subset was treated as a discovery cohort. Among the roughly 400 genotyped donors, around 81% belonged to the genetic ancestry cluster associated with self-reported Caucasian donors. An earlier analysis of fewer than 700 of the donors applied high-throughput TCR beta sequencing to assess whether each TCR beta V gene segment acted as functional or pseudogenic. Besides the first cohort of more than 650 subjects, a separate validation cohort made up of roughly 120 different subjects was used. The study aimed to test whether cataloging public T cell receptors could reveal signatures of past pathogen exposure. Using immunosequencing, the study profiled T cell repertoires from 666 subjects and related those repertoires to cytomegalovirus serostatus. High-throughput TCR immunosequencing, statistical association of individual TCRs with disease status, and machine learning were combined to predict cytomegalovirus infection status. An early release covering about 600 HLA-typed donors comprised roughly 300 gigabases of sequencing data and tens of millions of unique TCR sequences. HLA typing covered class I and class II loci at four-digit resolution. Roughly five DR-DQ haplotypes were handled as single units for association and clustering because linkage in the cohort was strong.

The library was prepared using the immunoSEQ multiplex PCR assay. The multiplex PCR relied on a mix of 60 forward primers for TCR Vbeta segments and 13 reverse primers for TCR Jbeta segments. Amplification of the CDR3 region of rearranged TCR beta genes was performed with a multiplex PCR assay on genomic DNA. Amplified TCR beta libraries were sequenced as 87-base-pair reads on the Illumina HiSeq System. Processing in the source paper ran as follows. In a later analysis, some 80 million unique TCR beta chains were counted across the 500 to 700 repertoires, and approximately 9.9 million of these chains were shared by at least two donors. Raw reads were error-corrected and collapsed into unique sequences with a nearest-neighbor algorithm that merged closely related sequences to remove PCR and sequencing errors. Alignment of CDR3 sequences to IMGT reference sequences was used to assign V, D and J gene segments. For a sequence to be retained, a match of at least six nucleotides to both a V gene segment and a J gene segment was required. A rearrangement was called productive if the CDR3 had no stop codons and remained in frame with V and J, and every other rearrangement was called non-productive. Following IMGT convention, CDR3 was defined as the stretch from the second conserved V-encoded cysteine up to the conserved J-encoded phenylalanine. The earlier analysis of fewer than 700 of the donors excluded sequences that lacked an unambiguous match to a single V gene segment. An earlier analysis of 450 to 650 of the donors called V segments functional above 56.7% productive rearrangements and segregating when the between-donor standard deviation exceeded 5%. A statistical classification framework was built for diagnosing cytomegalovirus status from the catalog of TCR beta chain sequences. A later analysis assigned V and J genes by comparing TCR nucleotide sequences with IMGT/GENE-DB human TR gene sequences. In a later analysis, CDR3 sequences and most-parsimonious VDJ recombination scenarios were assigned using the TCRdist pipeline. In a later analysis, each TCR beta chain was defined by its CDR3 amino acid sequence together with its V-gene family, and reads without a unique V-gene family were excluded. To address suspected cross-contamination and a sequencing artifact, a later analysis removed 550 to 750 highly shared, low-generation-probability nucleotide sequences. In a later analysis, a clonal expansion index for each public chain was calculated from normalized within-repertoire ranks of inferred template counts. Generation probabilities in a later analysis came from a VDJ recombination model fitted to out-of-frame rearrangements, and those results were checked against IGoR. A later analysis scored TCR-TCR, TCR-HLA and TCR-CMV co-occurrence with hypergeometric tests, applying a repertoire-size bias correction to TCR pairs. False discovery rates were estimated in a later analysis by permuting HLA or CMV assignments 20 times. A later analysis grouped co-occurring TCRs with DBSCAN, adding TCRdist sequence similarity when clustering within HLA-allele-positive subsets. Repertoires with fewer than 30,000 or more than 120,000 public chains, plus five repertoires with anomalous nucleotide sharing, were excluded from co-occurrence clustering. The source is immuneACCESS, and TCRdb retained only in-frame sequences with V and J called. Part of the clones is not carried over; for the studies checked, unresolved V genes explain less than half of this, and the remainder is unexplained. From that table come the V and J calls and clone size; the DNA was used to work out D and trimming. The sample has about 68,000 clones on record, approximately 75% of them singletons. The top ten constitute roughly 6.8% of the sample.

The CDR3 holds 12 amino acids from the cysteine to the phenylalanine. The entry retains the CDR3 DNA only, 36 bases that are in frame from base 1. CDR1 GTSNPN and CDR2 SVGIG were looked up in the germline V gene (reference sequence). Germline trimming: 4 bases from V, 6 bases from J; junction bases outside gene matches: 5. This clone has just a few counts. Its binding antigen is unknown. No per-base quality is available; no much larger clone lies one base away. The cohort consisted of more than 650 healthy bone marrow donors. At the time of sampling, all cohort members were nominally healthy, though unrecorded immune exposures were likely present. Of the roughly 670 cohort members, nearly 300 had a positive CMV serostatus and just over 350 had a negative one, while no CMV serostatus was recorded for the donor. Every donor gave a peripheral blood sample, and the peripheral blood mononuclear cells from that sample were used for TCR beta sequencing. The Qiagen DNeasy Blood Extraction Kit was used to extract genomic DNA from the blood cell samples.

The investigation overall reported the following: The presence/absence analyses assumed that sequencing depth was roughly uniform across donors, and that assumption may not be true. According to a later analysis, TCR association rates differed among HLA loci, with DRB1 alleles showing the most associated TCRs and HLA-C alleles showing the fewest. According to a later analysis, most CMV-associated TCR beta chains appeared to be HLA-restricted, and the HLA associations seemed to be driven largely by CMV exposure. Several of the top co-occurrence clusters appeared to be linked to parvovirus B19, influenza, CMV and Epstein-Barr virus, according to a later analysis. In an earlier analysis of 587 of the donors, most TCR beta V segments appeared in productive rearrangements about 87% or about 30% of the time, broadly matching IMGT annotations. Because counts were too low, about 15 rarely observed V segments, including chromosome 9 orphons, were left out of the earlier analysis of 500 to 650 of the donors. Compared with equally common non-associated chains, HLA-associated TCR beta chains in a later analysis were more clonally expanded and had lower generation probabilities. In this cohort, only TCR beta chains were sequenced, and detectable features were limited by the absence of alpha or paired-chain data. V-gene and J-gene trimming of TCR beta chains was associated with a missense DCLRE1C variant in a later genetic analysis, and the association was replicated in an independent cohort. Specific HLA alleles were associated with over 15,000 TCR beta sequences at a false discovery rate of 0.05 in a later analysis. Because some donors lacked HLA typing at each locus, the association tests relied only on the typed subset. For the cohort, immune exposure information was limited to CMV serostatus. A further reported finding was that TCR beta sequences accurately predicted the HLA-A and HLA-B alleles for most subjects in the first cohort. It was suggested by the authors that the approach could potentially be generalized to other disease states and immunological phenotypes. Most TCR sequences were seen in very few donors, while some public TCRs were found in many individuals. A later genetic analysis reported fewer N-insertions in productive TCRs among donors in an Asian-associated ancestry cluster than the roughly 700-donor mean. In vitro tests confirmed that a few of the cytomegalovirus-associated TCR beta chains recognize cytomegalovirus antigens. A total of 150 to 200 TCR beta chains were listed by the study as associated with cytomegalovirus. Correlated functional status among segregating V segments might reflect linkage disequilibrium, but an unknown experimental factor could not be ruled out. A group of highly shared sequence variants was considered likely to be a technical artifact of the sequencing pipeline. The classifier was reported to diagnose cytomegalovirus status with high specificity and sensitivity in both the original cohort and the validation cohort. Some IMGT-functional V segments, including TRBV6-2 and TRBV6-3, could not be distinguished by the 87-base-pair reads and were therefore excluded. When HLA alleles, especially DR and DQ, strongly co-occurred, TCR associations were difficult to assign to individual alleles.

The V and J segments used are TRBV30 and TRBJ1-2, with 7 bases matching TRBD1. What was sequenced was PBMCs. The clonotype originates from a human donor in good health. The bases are TGTGCCTGGAAACAGGGGATCAATGGCTACACCTTC. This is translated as CAWKQGINGYTF. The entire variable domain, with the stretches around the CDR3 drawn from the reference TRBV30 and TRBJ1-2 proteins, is SQTIHQWPATLVQPVGSPLSLECTVEGTSNPNLYWYRQAAGRGLQLLFYSVGIGQISSEVPQNLSASRPQDRQFILSSKKLLLSDSGFYLCAWKQGINGYTFGSGTRLTVV.